This T cell receptor (beta chain) appears in the sequencing data of a study of blood T cell repertoires in COVID-19. The data were produced by immunoSEQ multiplex PCR, yet TCRdb's version contains in-frame clones alone and is incomplete. The data hold tens of thousands of clones, with 80% to 85% observed a single time. Sequencing used peripheral blood. This sequence was found in a human donor in a cohort sampled during active or convalescent COVID-19.

CDR3 protein: CASSLGIEGEAFF. The CDR3 DNA follows: TGTGCCAGCAGCTTAGGAATTGAGGGTGAAGCTTTCTTT. The chain has TRBV7-2 and TRBJ1-1; D uncertain. The CDR3 is 13 residues long. The V end was cut by 1 base, the J end by 7 bases, with 10 bases between. Germline loops: CDR1 SGHTA, CDR2 FQGNSA.